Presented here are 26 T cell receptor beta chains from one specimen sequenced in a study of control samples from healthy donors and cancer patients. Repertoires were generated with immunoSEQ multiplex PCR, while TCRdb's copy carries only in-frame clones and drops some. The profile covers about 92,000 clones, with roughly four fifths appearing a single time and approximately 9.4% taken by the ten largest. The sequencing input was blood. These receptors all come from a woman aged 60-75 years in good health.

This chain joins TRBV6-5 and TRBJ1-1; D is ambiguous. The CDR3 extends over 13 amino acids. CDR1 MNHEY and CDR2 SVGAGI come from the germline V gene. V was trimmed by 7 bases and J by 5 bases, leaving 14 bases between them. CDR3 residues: CASNNGVPTEAFF. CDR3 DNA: TGTGCCAGCAATAATGGGGTACCAACTGAAGCTTTCTTT.

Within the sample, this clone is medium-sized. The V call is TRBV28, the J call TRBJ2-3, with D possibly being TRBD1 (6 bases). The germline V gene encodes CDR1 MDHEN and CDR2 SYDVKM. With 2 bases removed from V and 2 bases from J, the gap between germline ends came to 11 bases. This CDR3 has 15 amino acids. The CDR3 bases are TGTGCCAGCAGTTTAAGGGGGAGCGTCACAGATACGCAGTATTTT. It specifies CASSLRGSVTDTQYF.

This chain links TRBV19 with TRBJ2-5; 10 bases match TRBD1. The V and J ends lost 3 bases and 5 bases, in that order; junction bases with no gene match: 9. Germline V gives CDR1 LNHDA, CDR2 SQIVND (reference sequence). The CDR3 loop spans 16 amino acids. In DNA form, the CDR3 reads TGTGCCAGTAGTATCGGGACAGGGGCCCGAACGGAGACCCAGTACTTC. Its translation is CASSIGTGARTETQYF.

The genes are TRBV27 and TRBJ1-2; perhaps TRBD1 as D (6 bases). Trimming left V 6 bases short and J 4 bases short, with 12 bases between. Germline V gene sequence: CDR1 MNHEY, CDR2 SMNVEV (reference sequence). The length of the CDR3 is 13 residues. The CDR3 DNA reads TGTGCCAGCAGAGGACAGCACCTCTATGGCTACACCTTC. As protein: CASRGQHLYGYTF.

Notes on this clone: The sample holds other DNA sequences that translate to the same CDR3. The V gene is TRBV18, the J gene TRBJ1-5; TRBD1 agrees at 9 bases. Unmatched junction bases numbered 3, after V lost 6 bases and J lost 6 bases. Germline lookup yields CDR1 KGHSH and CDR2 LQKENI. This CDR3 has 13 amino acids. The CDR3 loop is CASSRDRVQPQHF. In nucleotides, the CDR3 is TGTGCCAGCTCGCGGGACAGGGTTCAGCCCCAGCATTTT.

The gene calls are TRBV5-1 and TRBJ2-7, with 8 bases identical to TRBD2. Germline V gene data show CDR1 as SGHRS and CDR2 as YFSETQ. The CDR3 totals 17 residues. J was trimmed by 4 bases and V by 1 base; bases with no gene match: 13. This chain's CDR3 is CASSLWGVDSGTYEQYF. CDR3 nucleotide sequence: TGCGCCAGCAGCTTGTGGGGGGTGGATAGCGGGACTTACGAGCAGTACTTC. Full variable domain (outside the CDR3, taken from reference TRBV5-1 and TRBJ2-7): KAGVTQTPRYLIKTRGQQVTLSCSPISGHRSVSWYQQTPGQGLQFLFEYFSETQRNKGNFPGRFSGRQFSNSRSEMNVSTLELGDSALYLCASSLWGVDSGTYEQYFGPGTRLTVT.

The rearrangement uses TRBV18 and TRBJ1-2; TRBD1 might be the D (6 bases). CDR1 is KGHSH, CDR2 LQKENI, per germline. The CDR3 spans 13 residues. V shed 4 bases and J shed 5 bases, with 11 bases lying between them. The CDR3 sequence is CASSQDSKYGYTF. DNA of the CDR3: TGTGCCAGCTCACAGGACAGTAAATATGGCTACACCTTC.

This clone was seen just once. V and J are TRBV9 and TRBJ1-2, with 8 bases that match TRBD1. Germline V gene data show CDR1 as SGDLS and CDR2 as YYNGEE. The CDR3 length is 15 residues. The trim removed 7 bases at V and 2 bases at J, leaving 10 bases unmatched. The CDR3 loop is CASGGQGDNNYGYTF. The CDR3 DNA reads TGTGCCAGCGGTGGACAGGGTGACAACAACTATGGCTACACCTTC.

For the CDR3, the DNA is TGTGCCAGTAGTATAAAGGCAGAGAGGACTGAAGCTTTCTTT. Its protein product is CASSIKAERTEAFF. This rearrangement joins TRBV19 to TRBJ1-1; D gene uncertain. V was trimmed by 2 bases and J by 5 bases, leaving 12 bases between them. The CDR3 runs 14 residues. In germline, CDR1 is LNHDA, CDR2 SQIVND (reference sequence).

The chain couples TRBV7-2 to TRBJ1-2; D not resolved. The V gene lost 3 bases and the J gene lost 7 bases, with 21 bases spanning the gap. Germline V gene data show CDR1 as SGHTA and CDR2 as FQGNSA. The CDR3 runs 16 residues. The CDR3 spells CASSFDSSGSAFGYTF. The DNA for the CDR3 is TGTGCCAGCAGCTTCGACTCCTCGGGGTCGGCATTTGGCTACACCTTC.

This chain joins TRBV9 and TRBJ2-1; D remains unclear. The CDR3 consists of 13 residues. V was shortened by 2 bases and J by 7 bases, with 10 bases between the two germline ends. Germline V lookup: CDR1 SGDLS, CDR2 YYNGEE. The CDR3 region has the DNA TGTGCCAGCAGCGTGACGTTTCAAAATGAGCAGTTCTTC. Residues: CASSVTFQNEQFF. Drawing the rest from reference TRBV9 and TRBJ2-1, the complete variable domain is DSGVTQTPKHLITATGQRVTLRCSPRSGDLSVYWYQQSLDQGLQFLIQYYNGEERAKGNILERFSAQQFPDLHSELNLSSLELGDSALYFCASSVTFQNEQFFGPGTRLTVL.

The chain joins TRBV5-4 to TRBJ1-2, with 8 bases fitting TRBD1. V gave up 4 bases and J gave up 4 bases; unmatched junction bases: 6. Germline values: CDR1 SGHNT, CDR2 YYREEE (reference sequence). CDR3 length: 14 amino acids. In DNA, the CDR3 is TGTGCCAGCAGCCCGGGACAGGCGGGCTATGGCTACACCTTC. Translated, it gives CASSPGQAGYGYTF.

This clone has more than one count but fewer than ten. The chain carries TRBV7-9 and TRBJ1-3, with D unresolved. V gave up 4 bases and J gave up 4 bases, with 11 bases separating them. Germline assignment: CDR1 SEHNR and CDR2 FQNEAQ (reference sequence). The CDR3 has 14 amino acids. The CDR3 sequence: CASSSTGGGNTIYF. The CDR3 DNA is TGTGCCAGCAGCTCTACGGGTGGAGGAAACACCATATATTTT.

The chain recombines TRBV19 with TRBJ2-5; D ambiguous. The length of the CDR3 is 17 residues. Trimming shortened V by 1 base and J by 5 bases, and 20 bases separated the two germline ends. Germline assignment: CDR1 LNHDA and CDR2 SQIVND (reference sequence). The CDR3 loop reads CASSIGPPVSRKETQYF. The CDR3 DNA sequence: TGTGCCAGTAGTATAGGACCCCCGGTGTCGCGAAAGGAGACCCAGTACTTC.

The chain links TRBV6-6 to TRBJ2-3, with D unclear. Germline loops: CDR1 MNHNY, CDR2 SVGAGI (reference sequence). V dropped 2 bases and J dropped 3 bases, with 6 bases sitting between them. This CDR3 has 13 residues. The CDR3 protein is CASSYPNTDTQYF. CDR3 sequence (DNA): TGTGCCAGCAGTTACCCGAATACAGATACGCAGTATTTT.

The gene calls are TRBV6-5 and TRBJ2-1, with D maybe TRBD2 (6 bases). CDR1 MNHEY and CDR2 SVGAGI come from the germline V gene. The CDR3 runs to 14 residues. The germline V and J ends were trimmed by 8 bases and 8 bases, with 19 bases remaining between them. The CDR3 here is CASLPPGVSDEQFF. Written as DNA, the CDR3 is TGTGCCAGCCTCCCCCCGGGAGTCAGCGATGAGCAGTTCTTC.

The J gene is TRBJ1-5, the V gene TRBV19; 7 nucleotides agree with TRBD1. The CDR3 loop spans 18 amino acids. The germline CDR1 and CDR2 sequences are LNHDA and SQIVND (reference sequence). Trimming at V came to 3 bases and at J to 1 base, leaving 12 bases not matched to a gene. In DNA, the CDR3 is TGTGCCAGTAGTATTACTGACAGGGCGGGGTGGAGCAATCAGCCCCAGCATTTT. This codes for CASSITDRAGWSNQPQHF.

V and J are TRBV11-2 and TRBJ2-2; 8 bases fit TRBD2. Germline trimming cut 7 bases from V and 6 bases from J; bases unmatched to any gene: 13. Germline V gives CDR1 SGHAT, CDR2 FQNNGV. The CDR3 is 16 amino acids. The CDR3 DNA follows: TGTGCCAGCATTAGGGGGAGCGGGAGTTGGGCCGGGGAGCTGTTTTTT. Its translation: CASIRGSGSWAGELFF.

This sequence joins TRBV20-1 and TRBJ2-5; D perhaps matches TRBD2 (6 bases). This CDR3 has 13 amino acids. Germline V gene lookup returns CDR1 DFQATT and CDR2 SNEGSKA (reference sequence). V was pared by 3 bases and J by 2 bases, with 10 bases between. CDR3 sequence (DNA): TGCAGTGCTAGTGGGGGGACGCAAGAGACCCAGTACTTC. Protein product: CSASGGTQETQYF.

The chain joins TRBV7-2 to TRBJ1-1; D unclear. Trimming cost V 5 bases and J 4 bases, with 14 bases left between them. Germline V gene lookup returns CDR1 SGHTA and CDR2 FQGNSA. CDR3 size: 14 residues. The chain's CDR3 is CASSVRERSTEAFF. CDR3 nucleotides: TGTGCCAGCAGCGTCCGGGAACGCTCCACTGAAGCTTTCTTT.

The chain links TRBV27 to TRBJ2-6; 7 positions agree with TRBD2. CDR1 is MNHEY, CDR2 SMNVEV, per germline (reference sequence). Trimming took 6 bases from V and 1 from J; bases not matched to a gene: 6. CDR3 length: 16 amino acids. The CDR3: CASSSIGGSGANVLTF. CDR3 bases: TGTGCCAGCAGCTCTATCGGGGGGTCTGGGGCCAACGTCCTGACTTTC. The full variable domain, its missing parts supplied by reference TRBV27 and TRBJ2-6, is EAQVTQNPRYLITVTGKKLTVTCSQNMNHEYMSWYRQDPGLGLRQIYYSMNVEVTDKGDVPEGYKVSRKEKRNFPLILESPSPNQTSLYFCASSSIGGSGANVLTFGAGSRLTVL.

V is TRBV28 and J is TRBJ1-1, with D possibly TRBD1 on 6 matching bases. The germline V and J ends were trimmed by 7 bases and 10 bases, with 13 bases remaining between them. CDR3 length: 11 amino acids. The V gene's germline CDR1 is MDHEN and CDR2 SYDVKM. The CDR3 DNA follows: TGTGCCAGCATGGGGGCAGGAGGAGCTTTCTTT. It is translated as CASMGAGGAFF.

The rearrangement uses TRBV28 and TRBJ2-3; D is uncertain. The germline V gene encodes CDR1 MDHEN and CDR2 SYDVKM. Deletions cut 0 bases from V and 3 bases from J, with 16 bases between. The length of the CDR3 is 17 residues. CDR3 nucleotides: TGTGCCAGCAGTTTATGGTCTAGTGGCGGTGATACAGATACGCAGTATTTT. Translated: CASSLWSSGGDTDTQYF. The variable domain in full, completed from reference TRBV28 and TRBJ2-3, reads DVKVTQSSRYLVKRTGEKVFLECVQDMDHENMFWYRQDPGLGLRLIYFSYDVKMKEKGDIPEGYSVSREKKERFSLILESASTNQTSMYLCASSLWSSGGDTDTQYFGPGTRLTVL.

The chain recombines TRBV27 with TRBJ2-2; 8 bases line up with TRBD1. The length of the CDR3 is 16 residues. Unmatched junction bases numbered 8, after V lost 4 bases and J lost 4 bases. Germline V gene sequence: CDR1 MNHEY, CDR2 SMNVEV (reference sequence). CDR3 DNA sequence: TGTGCCAGCAGTTCCCACCTGACAGGGGCCACCGGGGAGCTGTTTTTT. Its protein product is CASSSHLTGATGELFF.

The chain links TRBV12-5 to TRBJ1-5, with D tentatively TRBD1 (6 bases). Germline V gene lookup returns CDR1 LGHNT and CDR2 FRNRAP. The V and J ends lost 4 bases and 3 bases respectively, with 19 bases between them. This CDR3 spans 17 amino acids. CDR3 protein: CASGSNRVDGYNQPQHF. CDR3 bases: TGTGCTAGTGGTTCCAACAGGGTAGATGGGTACAATCAGCCCCAGCATTTT.

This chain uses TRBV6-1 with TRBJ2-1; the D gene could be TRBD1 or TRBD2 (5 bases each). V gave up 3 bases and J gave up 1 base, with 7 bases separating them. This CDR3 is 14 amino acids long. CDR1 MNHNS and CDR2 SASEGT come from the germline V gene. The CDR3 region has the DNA TGTGCCAGCAGTGATGGGGGATCCTACAATGAGCAGTTCTTC. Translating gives CASSDGGSYNEQFF.